Listed here are 32 T cell receptor beta chains from one sample, sequenced in a study of shared clonotypes between healthy human individuals. The table came from immunoSEQ multiplex PCR; TCRdb's copy has only in-frame clones and leaves some out. The table shows 2,100,000 or so clones, with 90% to 97% occurring only once. Sequences were obtained from naive CD4+ T cells sorted from blood. The subset is: CD45RA+ positively selected. These receptors came from a man between 18 and 35 years old in good health.

The chain couples TRBV6-5 to TRBJ2-1; D is unclear. This CDR3 region has 14 residues. Germline V gives CDR1 MNHEY, CDR2 SVGAGI. With 6 bases removed from V and 7 bases from J, the gap between germline ends came to 16 bases. The CDR3 spells CASRAGPRMNEQFF. DNA of the CDR3: TGTGCCAGCAGAGCCGGGCCTCGGATGAATGAGCAGTTCTTC.

The sample holds one count of this clone. J is TRBJ2-2 and V is TRBV4-2; 7 positions match TRBD1. The germline V gene encodes CDR1 LGHNA and CDR2 YNFKEQ. The CDR3 is 18 amino acids. The V gene end was trimmed by 0 bases and the J gene end by 6 bases; junction bases not matched to a gene: 13. The CDR3 coding sequence is TGTGCCAGCAGCCAAGAATTGGACTTGAGGCAGGGGGCCGGGGAGCTGTTTTTT. As protein: CASSQELDLRQGAGELFF.

The chain joins TRBV5-6 to TRBJ2-7; D not certain. The CDR3 consists of 13 residues. The germline gives CDR1 SGHDT, CDR2 YYEEEE. V was shortened by 2 bases and J by 2 bases, with 8 bases between the two germline ends. The CDR3: CASSFYSPYEQYF. The CDR3 coding sequence is TGTGCCAGCAGCTTTTACAGTCCCTACGAGCAGTACTTC.

The rearrangement uses TRBV29-1 and TRBJ2-6; D assignment may be TRBD1 or TRBD2 (5 bases each). CDR3 size: 14 residues. V gave up 6 bases and J gave up 2 bases, with 11 bases separating them. Germline V gene data show CDR1 as SQVTM and CDR2 as ANQGSEA. CDR3 DNA sequence: TGCAGCGTGGCAGGGAGTACTGGGGCCAACGTCCTGACTTTC. Encoded protein: CSVAGSTGANVLTF. The entire variable domain, with the rest obtained from reference TRBV29-1 and TRBJ2-6, is as follows: SAVISQKPSRDICQRGTSLTIQCQVDSQVTMMFWYRQQPGQSLTLIATANQGSEATYESGFVIDKFPISRPNLTFSTLTVSNMSPEDSSIYLCSVAGSTGANVLTFGAGSRLTVL.

V and J are TRBV14 and TRBJ2-2, with D perhaps being TRBD1 or TRBD2 (5 bases each). This CDR3 region has 16 residues. CDR1 is SGHDN and CDR2 is FVKESK in the germline V gene. V was clipped by 5 bases and J by 7 bases, with 20 bases between them. The CDR3 region has the DNA TGTGCCAGCAGCTTCCATGGGACGGGGAAAGGCGGGGAGCTGTTTTTT. It yields the protein CASSFHGTGKGGELFF.

The DNA of the CDR3 is TGTGCCAGCAGCTCACAGGGCTTCTATGAAGCTTTCTTT. Its protein is CASSSQGFYEAFF. The J gene is TRBJ1-1, the V gene TRBV11-2, with D maybe TRBD1 (6 bases). The ends were cut back, 4 bases at V and 7 bases at J, with 13 bases in the middle. The CDR3 length is 13 residues. Germline lookup yields CDR1 SGHAT and CDR2 FQNNGV.

J is TRBJ1-1 and V is TRBV30; D gene unclear. The V and J ends lost 2 bases and 1 base respectively, with 8 bases between them. Germline V gene sequence: CDR1 GTSNPN, CDR2 SVGIG (reference sequence). This CDR3 spans 13 amino acids. The CDR3 here is CAWSTAKNTEAFF. For the CDR3, the DNA is TGTGCCTGGAGTACAGCGAAGAACACTGAAGCTTTCTTT.

This chain connects TRBV9 to TRBJ2-1, with 7 bases aligning to TRBD2. The CDR3 has 15 amino acids. The ends lost 3 bases at V and 2 bases at J; junction bases unmatched: 5. In germline, CDR1 is SGDLS, CDR2 YYNGEE. The DNA of the CDR3 is TGTGCCAGCAGCGGGGGAGGGAACCCCTACAATGAGCAGTTCTTC. Its translation: CASSGGGNPYNEQFF.

The chain is built from TRBV9 and TRBJ1-6, with 7 bases identical to TRBD1. This CDR3 region has 15 residues. Germline CDR1 is SGDLS and CDR2 is YYNGEE. V lost 4 bases to trimming and J lost 6 bases; unmatched junction nucleotides: 7. The CDR3 spells CASSPRQGSNSPLHF. CDR3 bases: TGTGCCAGCAGCCCAAGACAGGGAAGTAATTCACCCCTCCACTTT.

Here the CDR3 DNA reads TGTGCCAGCAGCTTTAAGAGACCCGAACAAGAGACCCAGTACTTC. As protein: CASSFKRPEQETQYF. The V call is TRBV5-6, the J call TRBJ2-5; D is undetermined. Trimming took 2 bases from V and 2 from J, leaving 13 bases between them. CDR1 is SGHDT, CDR2 YYEEEE, per germline. This CDR3 has 15 amino acids.

The chain carries TRBV2 and TRBJ1-5; D is unclear. CDR1 SNHLY and CDR2 FYNNEI come from the germline V gene. The CDR3 totals 14 residues. The ends were cut back, 3 bases at V and 9 bases at J, with 15 bases in the middle. CDR3 protein: CASSEGVIGRPQHF. CDR3 in DNA: TGTGCCAGCAGTGAGGGAGTCATCGGGAGGCCCCAGCATTTT.

The J gene is TRBJ2-7, the V gene TRBV28, with D uncertain. Germline V CDR1 and CDR2: MDHEN, SYDVKM. V was shortened by 7 bases and J by 4 bases, with 14 bases between the two germline ends. This CDR3 spans 13 amino acids. CDR3 sequence: CASTSYPTYEQYF. CDR3 sequence (DNA): TGTGCCAGCACCTCGTACCCCACGTACGAGCAGTACTTC.

On this clone itself: This same CDR3 is encoded by further DNA sequences in the sample. This rearrangement joins TRBV7-9 to TRBJ1-3; no firm D call. Germline-derived CDR1 and CDR2 are SEHNR and FQNEAQ (reference sequence). The length of the CDR3 is 14 residues. Deletions cut 11 bases from V and 0 bases from J, with 14 bases between. CDR3 residues: CASRTGSSGNTIYF. The CDR3 DNA sequence: TGTGCCTCGAGAACGGGCTCCTCTGGAAACACCATATATTTT.

The chain has TRBV6-5 and TRBJ2-7, with D possibly being TRBD1 (6 bases). CDR1 is MNHEY and CDR2 is SVGAGI in the germline V gene. With 0 bases removed from V and 7 bases from J, the gap between germline ends came to 16 bases. The length of the CDR3 is 15 residues. The chain's CDR3 is CASSYSWGQPSEQYF. CDR3 in DNA: TGTGCCAGCAGTTACTCGTGGGGACAACCCTCGGAGCAGTACTTC.

This rearrangement joins TRBV28 to TRBJ1-2; D is unresolved. V lost 4 bases and J lost 4, with 10 bases in between. CDR3 size: 13 residues. Germline lookup yields CDR1 MDHEN and CDR2 SYDVKM. The CDR3 sequence is CASSSSSLYGYTF. The CDR3 DNA sequence: TGTGCCAGCAGTTCTTCCTCACTCTATGGCTACACCTTC.

This clone has only one observation. The CDR3 nucleotides are TGTGCCAGCAGGACCCAGGGGGCAGGAGGCACTGAAGCTTTCTTT. This translates into CASRTQGAGGTEAFF. This rearrangement joins TRBV28 to TRBJ1-1, with 8 bases aligning to TRBD1. The CDR3 sequence is 15 residues long. The germline V gene encodes CDR1 MDHEN and CDR2 SYDVKM. With V trimmed by 6 bases and J by 4 bases, 10 bases remained unmatched.

The chain couples TRBV11-2 to TRBJ2-5, with D unclear. The V end lost 5 bases, the J end lost 5 bases, and 9 bases lay between the germline ends. Germline V gives CDR1 SGHAT, CDR2 FQNNGV. The CDR3 consists of 12 residues. The chain's CDR3 is CASSRARETQYF. DNA for the CDR3: TGTGCCAGCAGCCGGGCCAGGGAGACCCAGTACTTC.

This chain connects TRBV18 to TRBJ1-4, with TRBD1 matching 10 bases. V was clipped by 2 bases and J by 8 bases; unmatched bases: 5. This CDR3 is built from 15 residues. From germline, CDR1 is KGHSH and CDR2 LQKENI. DNA of the CDR3: TGTGCCAGCTCACCAATGGGACAGGGGTTAGAAAAACTGTTTTTT. It codes for CASSPMGQGLEKLFF.

Remarks on this clone: The same CDR3 is also encoded by other DNA sequences in this sample. The V gene is TRBV14, the J gene TRBJ2-7, with 7 bases that match TRBD1. V was clipped by 4 bases and J by 2 bases; unmatched bases: 5. Germline CDR1 and CDR2: SGHDN and FVKESK. This CDR3 spans 14 amino acids. The chain's CDR3 is CASSRERGPYEQYF. The CDR3 DNA reads TGTGCCAGCAGCCGAGAAAGGGGGCCCTACGAGCAGTACTTC.

The rearrangement links TRBV10-3 to TRBJ1-1; 8 nucleotides line up with TRBD1. The CDR3 has 13 amino acids. Trimming at V came to 4 bases and at J to 4 bases, leaving 2 bases not matched to a gene. The germline V gene has CDR1 ENHRY and CDR2 SYGVKD. CDR3 amino acids: CAISAGGVTEAFF. CDR3 nucleotides: TGTGCCATCAGTGCAGGGGGCGTCACTGAAGCTTTCTTT.

On this clone itself: At the DNA level, this CDR3 is encoded by other sequences in the same sample as well. The CDR3 sequence: CASSPGGNTEAFF. The CDR3 bases are TGTGCCAGCAGCCCTGGTGGAAACACTGAAGCTTTCTTT. V and J are TRBV7-3 and TRBJ1-1; the D is unclear. Per germline, CDR1 SGHTA and CDR2 FQGTGA. V was trimmed by 5 bases and J by 2 bases, leaving 9 bases between them. The CDR3 has 13 amino acids.

The chain uses TRBV2 and TRBJ1-6; 7 bases are a match to TRBD1. V trimming: 8 bases; J trimming: 11 bases; junction bases outside the gene matches: 12. The CDR3 covers 14 residues. The germline gives CDR1 SNHLY, CDR2 FYNNEI. Here the CDR3 reads CASDLDREKTPLHF. The CDR3, as DNA: TGTGCCAGCGACCTCGACAGGGAAAAGACACCCCTCCACTTT.

A remark on this clone: Within the sample, other DNA sequences also encode this same CDR3. The chain carries TRBV5-1 and TRBJ2-3; possibly TRBD2 for D (6 bases). The length of the CDR3 is 15 residues. V was clipped by 0 bases and J by 3 bases, with 11 bases between them. The germline V gene encodes CDR1 SGHRS and CDR2 YFSETQ. The DNA of the CDR3 is TGCGCCAGCAGCTTGGCGTCCGGGGGTACAGATACGCAGTATTTT. Translation: CASSLASGGTDTQYF.

This chain joins TRBV13 and TRBJ1-6; tentative D call: TRBD1 (5 bases). The germline V and J ends were trimmed by 0 bases and 5 bases, with 8 bases remaining between them. The CDR3 has 15 amino acids. Germline values: CDR1 PRHDT, CDR2 FYEKMQ (reference sequence). The CDR3 protein is CASSLGRGDNSPLHF. In DNA, the CDR3 is TGTGCCAGCAGCTTAGGAAGGGGAGATAATTCACCCCTCCACTTT.

This chain joins TRBV6-6 and TRBJ1-5, with D perhaps TRBD1 (6 bases). From germline, CDR1 is MNHNY and CDR2 SVGAGI (reference sequence). The germline V and J ends were trimmed by 7 bases and 3 bases, with 10 bases remaining between them. The CDR3 is 13 amino acids. The CDR3 protein is CASKGQNNQPQHF. CDR3 DNA sequence: TGTGCCAGCAAAGGACAGAACAATCAGCCCCAGCATTTT.

This clone showed up just once. The chain carries TRBV30 and TRBJ2-2; tentatively, D is TRBD1 or TRBD2 (6 bases each). The CDR3 sequence is 16 residues long. Germline lookup yields CDR1 GTSNPN and CDR2 SVGIG (reference sequence). The V and J ends lost 6 bases and 1 base respectively, with 18 bases between them. CDR3 coding DNA: TGTGCCTGCACTAAGGGGGGTCCCCTGAACACCGGGGAGCTGTTTTTT. Translation: CACTKGGPLNTGELFF.

The chain combines TRBV6-6 with TRBJ1-5, with a tentative D call TRBD1 (5 bases). Trimming removed 2 bases at V and 2 bases at J, with 10 bases between. Germline CDR1 reads MNHNY; CDR2 reads SVGAGI (reference sequence). The CDR3 length is 15 residues. CDR3 protein: CASSYEAGGNQPQHF. The CDR3 DNA sequence: TGTGCCAGCAGTTACGAGGCGGGGGGCAATCAGCCCCAGCATTTT.

The rearrangement links TRBV27 to TRBJ1-4; D is perhaps TRBD1 (6 bases). Trimming stripped 8 bases from V and 3 bases from J, with 13 bases between. The CDR3 covers 14 residues. Germline CDR1 and CDR2: MNHEY and SMNVEV (reference sequence). CDR3: CASGGGAANEKLFF. Written as DNA, the CDR3 is TGTGCCAGCGGAGGGGGGGCAGCTAATGAAAAACTGTTTTTT.

The rearrangement joins TRBV6-6 to TRBJ1-2; 9 nucleotides match TRBD1. After removal of 6 bases from V and 8 bases from J, the junction contained 7 bases not matched to a gene. CDR1 and CDR2 from the germline V gene are MNHNY and SVGAGI (reference sequence). CDR3 length: 13 amino acids. The CDR3 nucleotides read TGTGCCAGCAGCTCCGGACAGGGGAGAGGCTACACCTTC. Translated, it gives CASSSGQGRGYTF.

The gene calls are TRBV2 and TRBJ2-1; possibly TRBD1 or TRBD2 for D (6 bases each). The ends were cut back, 6 bases at V and 8 bases at J, with 11 bases in the middle. Germline V gene data show CDR1 as SNHLY and CDR2 as FYNNEI. The CDR3 consists of 12 residues. The CDR3 reads CASRRGDDEQFF. CDR3 bases: TGTGCCAGCAGGAGGGGGGATGATGAGCAGTTCTTC.

The chain couples TRBV30 to TRBJ1-6, with D possibly TRBD1 on 5 matching bases. Deletions cut 4 bases from V and 7 bases from J, with 11 bases between. Germline V gene data show CDR1 as GTSNPN and CDR2 as SVGIG (reference sequence). This CDR3 is built from 13 residues. The CDR3 DNA follows: TGTGCCTGGACTTCGTGGGGGAATTCACCCCTCCACTTT. Amino acid sequence: CAWTSWGNSPLHF.

The chain has TRBV6-5 and TRBJ1-1, with a tentative D call TRBD1 (5 bases). The CDR3 loop spans 12 amino acids. V was cut by 6 bases and J by 6 bases, with 11 bases left in between. Germline V gene lookup returns CDR1 MNHEY and CDR2 SVGAGI. The DNA for the CDR3 is TGTGCCAGCAGCCGCGGGGGACCTGAAGCTTTCTTT. The encoded protein is CASSRGGPEAFF.